What follows describes a single T cell receptor (beta chain). Antigen: not known. The data derive from a study of graft-versus-host responses after intestinal transplantation. Study-wide background: Anti-thymocyte globulin served as induction for all recipients, who then took tacrolimus and steroids for approximately three years.

This CDR3 comprises 13 residues. Germline CDR1 and CDR2: SGHVS and FNYEAQ. V gave up 5 bases and J gave up 2 bases, with 10 bases separating them. Libraries were prepared by immunoSEQ multiplex PCR; TCRdb keeps only in-frame clonotypes and omits some of them. The table records around 90,000 clones, 85% to 95% of them present only once. The study, taken as a whole, reports: High graft-versus-host to host-versus-graft clonal ratios were seen in allografts of patients with graft-donor T cell macrochimerism. There was an association between peak levels of circulating GvH clones and early post-transplant HvG declines.

The specimen was unstimulated CD8+ T cells sorted from spleen or lymph node cells, collected before transplant. This sequence joins TRBV7-6 and TRBJ2-7, with D possibly TRBD2 on 6 matching bases. The sequence was obtained from a human donor who was the organ donor for an intestinal transplant. The CDR3 nucleotides read TGTGCCAGCAGCCCGGAGGGGACCTACGAGCAGTACTTC. Translating gives CASSPEGTYEQYF.